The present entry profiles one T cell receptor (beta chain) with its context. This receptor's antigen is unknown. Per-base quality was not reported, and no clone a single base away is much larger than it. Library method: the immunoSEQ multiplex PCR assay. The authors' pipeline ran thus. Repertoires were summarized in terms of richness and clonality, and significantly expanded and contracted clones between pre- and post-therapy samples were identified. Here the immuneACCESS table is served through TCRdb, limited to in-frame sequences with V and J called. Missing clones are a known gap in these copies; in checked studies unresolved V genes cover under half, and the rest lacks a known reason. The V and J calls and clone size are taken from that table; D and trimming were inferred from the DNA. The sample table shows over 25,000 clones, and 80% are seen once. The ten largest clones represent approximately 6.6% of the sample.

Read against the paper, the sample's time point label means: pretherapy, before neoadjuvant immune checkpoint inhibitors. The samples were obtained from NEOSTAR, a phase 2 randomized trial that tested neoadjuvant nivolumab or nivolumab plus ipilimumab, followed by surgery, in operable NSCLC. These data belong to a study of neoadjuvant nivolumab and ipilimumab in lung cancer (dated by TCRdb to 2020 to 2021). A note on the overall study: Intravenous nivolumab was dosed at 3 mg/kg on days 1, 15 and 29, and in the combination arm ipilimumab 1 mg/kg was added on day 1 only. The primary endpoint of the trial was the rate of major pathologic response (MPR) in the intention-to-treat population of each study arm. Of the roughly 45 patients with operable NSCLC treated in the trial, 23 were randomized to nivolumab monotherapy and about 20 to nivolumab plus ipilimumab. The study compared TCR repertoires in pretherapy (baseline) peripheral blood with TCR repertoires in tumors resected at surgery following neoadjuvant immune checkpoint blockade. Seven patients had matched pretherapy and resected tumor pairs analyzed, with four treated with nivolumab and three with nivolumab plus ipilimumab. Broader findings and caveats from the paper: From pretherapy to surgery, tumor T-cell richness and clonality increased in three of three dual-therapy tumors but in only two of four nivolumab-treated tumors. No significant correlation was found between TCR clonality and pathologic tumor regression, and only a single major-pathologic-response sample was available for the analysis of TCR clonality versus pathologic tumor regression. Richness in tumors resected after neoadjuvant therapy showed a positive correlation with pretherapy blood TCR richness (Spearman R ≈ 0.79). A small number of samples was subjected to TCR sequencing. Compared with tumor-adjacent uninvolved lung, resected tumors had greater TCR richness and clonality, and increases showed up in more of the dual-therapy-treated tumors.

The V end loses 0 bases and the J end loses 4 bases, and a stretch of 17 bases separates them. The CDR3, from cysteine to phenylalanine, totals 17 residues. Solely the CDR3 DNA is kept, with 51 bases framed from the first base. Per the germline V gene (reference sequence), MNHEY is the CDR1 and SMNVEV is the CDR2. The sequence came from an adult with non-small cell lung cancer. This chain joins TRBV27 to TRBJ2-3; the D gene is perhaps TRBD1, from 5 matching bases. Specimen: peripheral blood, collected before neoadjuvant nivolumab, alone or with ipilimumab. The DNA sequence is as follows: TGTGCCAGCAGTTTATCGAAGGGGCGCGATGTCCCAGATACGCAGTATTTT. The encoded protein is CASSLSKGRDVPDTQYF.